What follows describes a single TCR beta chain. Generated by immunoSEQ multiplex PCR, the TCRdb table keeps only in-frame clones and is missing some. The profile shows about 48,000 clones, approximately 81% of them singletons. The sample belongs to a study of OX40 agonist ivuxolimab in advanced cancers. Study summary: Given to patients was ivuxolimab, an agonistic anti-OX40 (CD134) antibody. Age averaged around 59 years (range roughly 20 to 90), and 82.7% were male. The dose-escalation cohort had hepatocellular carcinoma, melanoma, renal cell or head and neck cancer.

J gave up 7 bases and V 5 bases, and 8 bases lay outside the gene matches. The CDR3 has 16 residues. Germline V gene sequence: CDR1 MDHEN, CDR2 SYDVKM. The chain has TRBV28 and TRBJ1-6; TRBD1 agrees at 10 bases. The sequence came from an adult with an advanced solid tumor such as melanoma, head and neck, liver or kidney cancer. The sequenced sample was CD4+ or CD8+ T cells sorted from blood, obtained in a trial of the OX40 agonist ivuxolimab. CDR3 sequence: CASSPRGTGENSPLHF. The CDR3 bases are TGTGCCAGCAGTCCCAGGGGGACAGGGGAGAATTCACCCCTCCACTTT.